One sample yielded the 15 T cell receptor beta chains listed below, sequenced in a study of blood T cell repertoires in COVID-19 (dated by TCRdb to 2020 to 2021). Libraries were built with the immunoSEQ multiplex PCR assay. TCRdb obtained this table from immuneACCESS and retained in-frame rearrangements with V and J assigned. These tables miss some clones; where compared with another copy, unresolved V genes account for less than half of the shortfall, and the remainder is unexplained. This sample lists about 330,000 clones; 75% to 90% were detected once. The top ten clonotypes cover less than 5.5% of the sample. The sample was PBMCs or T cells enriched from blood (not recorded which). The receptor set was obtained from a man aged 30 to 45 who had recovered from COVID-19.

The chain is built from TRBV5-4 and TRBJ2-6; 7 nucleotides line up with TRBD2. Trimming removed 0 bases from V and 11 bases from J; junction bases left unmatched: 14. Per germline, CDR1 SGHNT and CDR2 YYREEE (reference sequence). The CDR3 runs to 17 residues. In nucleotides, the CDR3 is TGTGCCAGCAGCTTGGATCCCCCCGGTCAGGGAGGGTACGTCCTGACTTTC. It specifies CASSLDPPGQGGYVLTF.

The V call is TRBV7-2, the J call TRBJ1-2, with D perhaps matching TRBD1 (5 bases). The CDR3 spans 14 residues. The germline V gene encodes CDR1 SGHTA and CDR2 FQGNSA. Trimming shortened V by 1 base and J by 7 bases, and 13 bases separated the two germline ends. In nucleotides, the CDR3 is TGTGCCAGCAGCTTAGATGTGGGGCTACTTGGCTACACCTTC. This sequence encodes CASSLDVGLLGYTF.

V and J are TRBV27 and TRBJ1-2; no firm D call. The CDR3 runs 15 residues. Germline CDR1 reads MNHEY; CDR2 reads SMNVEV (reference sequence). Between the trimmed V and J ends, which lost 5 bases and 1 base, there was a span of 14 bases. CDR3 DNA: TGTGCCAGCAGTACCTCAGACACCTATAACTATGGCTACACCTTC. This sequence encodes CASSTSDTYNYGYTF.

This clone has a single count. V and J are TRBV27 and TRBJ2-7, with D perhaps TRBD2 (7 bases). The germline V gene encodes CDR1 MNHEY and CDR2 SMNVEV (reference sequence). This CDR3 spans 15 amino acids. Between the trimmed V and J ends, which lost 3 bases and 3 bases, there was a span of 15 bases. As DNA, the CDR3 is TGTGCCAGCAGTTTGGGTAGGGGGGGGATCTACGAGCAGTACTTC. Amino acid sequence: CASSLGRGGIYEQYF.

This clone was observed a handful of times. The genes are TRBV5-1 and TRBJ1-1; 7 nucleotides match TRBD1. From germline, CDR1 is SGHRS and CDR2 YFSETQ. CDR3 size: 14 residues. V dropped 4 bases and J dropped 5; count of bases not matched to a gene: 8. Here the CDR3 reads CASSMTGWGTEAFF. DNA for the CDR3: TGCGCCAGCAGCATGACAGGGTGGGGTACTGAAGCTTTCTTT.

CDR3 in amino acids: CASSYAPGYSNEQFF. The CDR3 DNA reads TGTGCCAGCAGTTACGCGCCGGGATATAGTAATGAGCAGTTCTTC. J is TRBJ2-1 and V is TRBV6-5, with D perhaps matching TRBD2 (5 bases). The ends were cut back, 2 bases at V and 7 bases at J, with 15 bases in the middle. CDR3 size: 15 residues. Germline V gives CDR1 MNHEY, CDR2 SVGAGI.

The V call is TRBV2, the J call TRBJ2-5; 9 bases fit TRBD2. CDR3 length: 12 amino acids. The J segment lost 1 base and the V segment lost 11 bases, leaving 2 bases of the junction unmatched. Germline V gene lookup returns CDR1 SNHLY and CDR2 FYNNEI. The DNA for the CDR3 is TGTGCCGCGGGGGGGACCCAAGAGACCCAGTACTTC. Translation gives CAAGGTQETQYF.

This clone was seen a few times. This rearrangement joins TRBV5-5 to TRBJ1-2; 7 positions match TRBD1. The CDR3 length is 15 residues. From germline, CDR1 is SGHKS and CDR2 YYEKEE (reference sequence). V lost 3 bases to trimming and J lost 6 bases; unmatched junction nucleotides: 11. This chain's CDR3 is CASSSLTAGGDGYTF. In nucleotides, the CDR3 is TGTGCCAGCAGCTCCCTTACGGCAGGGGGAGATGGCTACACCTTC.

The chain uses TRBV13 and TRBJ2-3; 14 bases are a match to TRBD2. The CDR3 has 17 residues. Trimming removed 1 base from V and 3 bases from J; junction bases left unmatched: 3. CDR1 PRHDT and CDR2 FYEKMQ come from the germline V gene (reference sequence). CDR3 protein: CASSLEGLAGATDTQYF. The CDR3 DNA reads as TGTGCCAGCAGCTTAGAGGGACTAGCGGGGGCGACAGATACGCAGTATTTT.

This chain joins TRBV9 and TRBJ2-3; D might be TRBD1 (5 bases). V was shortened by 0 bases and J by 1 base, with 12 bases between the two germline ends. This CDR3 comprises 16 residues. In germline, CDR1 is SGDLS, CDR2 YYNGEE. DNA for the CDR3: TGTGCCAGCAGCGTAGAATTAATAGGGGGCACAGATACGCAGTATTTT. This codes for CASSVELIGGTDTQYF. The variable domain in full, with the rest retrieved from reference TRBV9 and TRBJ2-3, is DSGVTQTPKHLITATGQRVTLRCSPRSGDLSVYWYQQSLDQGLQFLIQYYNGEERAKGNILERFSAQQFPDLHSELNLSSLELGDSALYFCASSVELIGGTDTQYFGPGTRLTVL.

V gene TRBV30 combines with J gene TRBJ1-4; weak D call: TRBD1 (5 bases). There are 13 residues in the CDR3. V was shortened by 5 bases and J by 5 bases, with 12 bases between the two germline ends. Germline CDR1 and CDR2: GTSNPN and SVGIG (reference sequence). The chain's CDR3 is CAWWGGYNEKLFF. The CDR3 nucleotides read TGTGCCTGGTGGGGGGGATACAATGAAAAACTGTTTTTT.

The chain couples TRBV5-4 to TRBJ1-2; 7 bases agree with TRBD1. This CDR3 region has 16 residues. Germline assignment: CDR1 SGHNT and CDR2 YYREEE (reference sequence). V lost 3 bases and J lost 5; bases outside the gene matches: 13. CDR3 in DNA: TGTGCCAGCAGCTCGCAGACTGGACAGGATATGTATGGCTACACCTTC. It translates to CASSSQTGQDMYGYTF.

The genes are TRBV7-9 and TRBJ2-3; 13 bases align to TRBD2. There are 16 residues in the CDR3. The J segment lost 2 bases and the V segment lost 3 bases, leaving 2 bases of the junction unmatched. Germline CDR1 reads SEHNR; CDR2 reads FQNEAQ (reference sequence). The CDR3 region is CASSFGLAGVTDTQYF. CDR3 bases: TGTGCCAGCAGCTTCGGACTAGCGGGGGTCACAGATACGCAGTATTTT.

This chain joins TRBV2 and TRBJ2-3, with 10 positions matching TRBD1. In germline, CDR1 is SNHLY, CDR2 FYNNEI. This CDR3 has 15 residues. The J segment lost 4 bases and the V segment lost 5 bases, leaving 6 bases of the junction unmatched. CDR3 region: CASSLTGQGADTQYF. The CDR3 nucleotides are TGTGCCAGCAGTCTCACAGGACAGGGGGCAGATACGCAGTATTTT.

The CDR3 DNA reads TGTGCCAGCAGCTTACGCGGGGGCGTTACCTACAATGAGCAGTTCTTC. It is translated as CASSLRGGVTYNEQFF. The chain recombines TRBV7-9 with TRBJ2-1; tentative D call: TRBD2 (7 bases). Germline values: CDR1 SEHNR, CDR2 FQNEAQ (reference sequence). Between the trimmed V and J ends, which lost 2 bases and 2 bases, there was a span of 13 bases. The CDR3 runs to 16 residues.